Here is one T cell receptor beta chain with its context. This CDR3 contains 13 residues. CDR1 and CDR2 from the germline V gene are MDHEN and SYDVKM. The V and J ends lost 6 bases and 2 bases respectively, with 8 bases between them. There were no patients who had received any treatment before thyroid surgery. This specimen belongs to a study of metastatic and nonmetastatic thyroid tumors. Using MiXCR, TCRdb reanalyzed the PCR reads. Among tens of thousands of clones listed, 20% to 25% were seen once. Sequencing was carried out using blood. The chain has TRBV28 and TRBJ1-5; D call uncertain. The TCR sequence derives from a female donor with papillary thyroid cancer or a benign thyroid nodule (not recorded which). Some clones in this sample may be carry-over from other donors' samples. CDR3 amino acids: CASRGSGNQPQHF. DNA of the CDR3: TGTGCCAGCAGGGGGTCGGGCAATCAGCCCCAGCATTTT. Full variable domain (missing parts from reference TRBV28 and TRBJ1-5): DVKVTQSSRYLVKRTGEKVFLECVQDMDHENMFWYRQDPGLGLRLIYFSYDVKMKEKGDIPEGYSVSREKKERFSLILESASTNQTSMYLCASRGSGNQPQHFGDGTRLSIL.